Presented here are 9 T cell receptor beta chains from one specimen sequenced in a study of T-cell memory formation after mild COVID-19. Each CDR3 protein is one row after TCRdb ran MiXCR on the 5' RACE reads. The sample yields under 200,000 distinct CDR3 sequences, around a tenth seen once. Sequencing was done on a sample of PBMCs or a T cell subset sorted from them (not recorded which). The origin of the receptors is a man between 18 and 35 years old who had mild COVID-19 (a few samples of this study predate the infection). Cell type and time point are not known.

In its sample, this clonotype was seen a few times. The V and J genes are TRBV7-3 and TRBJ1-1, with 9 bases that match TRBD1. The trim removed 4 bases at V and 4 bases at J, leaving 7 bases unmatched. Germline loops: CDR1 SGHTA, CDR2 FQGTGA. This CDR3 contains 15 residues. The CDR3: CASSSTHRGPTEAFF. In DNA, the CDR3 is TGTGCCAGCAGCTCGACACACAGGGGGCCCACTGAAGCTTTCTTT.

This clonotype was picked up one time. The rearrangement uses TRBV5-1 and TRBJ1-1; weak D call: TRBD1 (5 bases). Trimming shortened V by 7 bases and J by 0 bases, and 19 bases separated the two germline ends. The germline V gene has CDR1 SGHRS and CDR2 YFSETQ. This CDR3 is built from 16 residues. CDR3: CASGLGYGTVNTEAFF. The CDR3 DNA is TGCGCCAGCGGCCTCGGGTATGGGACGGTGAACACTGAAGCTTTCTTT.

This clonotype was picked up many times. Written as DNA, the CDR3 is TGTGCCAGCAGCCAAGTCGCATCAAACACTGAAGCTTTCTTT. It encodes CASSQVASNTEAFF. The chain employs TRBV3-1 and TRBJ1-1; D gene uncertain. CDR1 and CDR2 from the germline V gene are LGHDT and YNNKEL (reference sequence). Deletions cut 1 base from V and 2 bases from J, with 8 bases between. The CDR3 extends over 14 amino acids. The entire variable domain, with the rest obtained from reference TRBV3-1 and TRBJ1-1, is as follows: DTAVSQTPKYLVTQMGNDKSIKCEQNLGHDTMYWYKQDSKKFLKIMFSYNNKELIINETVPNRFSPKSPDKAHLNLHINSLELGDSAVYFCASSQVASNTEAFFGQGTRLTVV.

This clonotype showed up just a few times. This rearrangement joins TRBV12-3 or TRBV12-4 to TRBJ2-2; the D gene is possibly TRBD2 (6 bases). The CDR3 covers 14 residues. The V end lost 7 bases, the J end lost 6 bases, and 15 bases lay between the germline ends. The CDR3 region has the DNA TGTGCCAGCACTTGGGGGGTTGGACCCGGGGAGCTGTTTTTT. This gives the protein CASTWGVGPGELFF.

J is TRBJ1-5 and V is TRBV6-2 or TRBV6-3; the D is unclear. This CDR3 contains 12 residues. The germline CDR1 and CDR2 sequences are MNHEY and SVGEGT. The ends were cut back, 2 bases at V and 7 bases at J, with 6 bases in the middle. Here the CDR3 DNA reads TGTGCCAGCAGTTACCCGGGGCAGCCCCAGCATTTT. Encoded protein: CASSYPGQPQHF.

The V call is TRBV7-3, the J call TRBJ2-2; 8 nucleotides line up with TRBD1. The V and J ends lost 6 bases and 0 bases, in that order; junction bases with no gene match: 0. The germline gives CDR1 SGHTA, CDR2 FQGTGA. The CDR3 sequence is 14 residues long. The CDR3 sequence: CASRQGANTGELFF. The CDR3 coding sequence is TGTGCCAGCAGACAGGGGGCGAACACCGGGGAGCTGTTTTTT. Variable domain in full (rest from reference TRBV7-3 and TRBJ2-2): GAGVSQTPSNKVTEKGKYVELRCDPISGHTALYWYRQSLGQGPEFLIYFQGTGAADDSGLPNDRFFAVRPEGSVSTLKIQRTERGDSAVYLCASRQGANTGELFFGEGSRLTVL.

At least ten counts were recorded for this clonotype. The V call is TRBV7-2, the J call TRBJ2-5; D may be TRBD1 (6 bases). V gave up 5 bases and J gave up 6 bases, with 13 bases separating them. CDR3 length: 13 amino acids. Germline loops: CDR1 SGHTA, CDR2 FQGNSA. The CDR3 DNA reads TGTGCCAGCAGCCTGGACAGCAGTCAGACCCAGTACTTC. This translates into CASSLDSSQTQYF.

V is TRBV5-1 and J is TRBJ2-7; D gene uncertain. V lost 4 bases, J lost 2 bases, and 10 bases lay in between. The CDR3 consists of 13 residues. Germline CDR1 is SGHRS and CDR2 is YFSETQ. The CDR3 reads CASSPFGAYEQYF. CDR3 DNA: TGCGCCAGCAGCCCTTTTGGGGCCTACGAGCAGTACTTC.

The sample holds a few counts of this clonotype. This sequence joins TRBV29-1 and TRBJ1-2; 7 bases are shared with TRBD1. The CDR3 totals 11 residues. J was trimmed by 14 bases and V by 4 bases; bases with no gene match: 10. CDR1 SQVTM and CDR2 ANQGSEA come from the germline V gene. The CDR3 loop reads CSVGRQGLRTF. CDR3 sequence (DNA): TGCAGCGTTGGCCGACAGGGTCTCCGGACCTTC.